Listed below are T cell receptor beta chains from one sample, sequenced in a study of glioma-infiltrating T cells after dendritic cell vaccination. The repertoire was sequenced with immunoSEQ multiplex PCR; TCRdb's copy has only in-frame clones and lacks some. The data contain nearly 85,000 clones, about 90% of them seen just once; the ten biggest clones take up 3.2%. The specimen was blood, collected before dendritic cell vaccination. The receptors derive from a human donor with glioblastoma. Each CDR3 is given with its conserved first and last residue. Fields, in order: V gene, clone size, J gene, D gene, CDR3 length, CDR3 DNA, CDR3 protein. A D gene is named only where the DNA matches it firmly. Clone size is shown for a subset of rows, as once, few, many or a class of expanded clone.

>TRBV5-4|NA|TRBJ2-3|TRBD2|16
TGTGCCAGCAGCTTGGGCCTAGCGGGGGACATAGATACGCAGTATTTT
CASSLGLAGDIDTQYF
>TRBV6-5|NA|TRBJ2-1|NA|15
TGTGCCAGCAGCACGATTGGGAGCTCCTACAATGAGCAGTTCTTC
CASSTIGSSYNEQFF
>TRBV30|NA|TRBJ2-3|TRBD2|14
TGTGCCTGGAGGGGACTAGCGGCCACAGATACGCAGTATTTT
CAWRGLAATDTQYF
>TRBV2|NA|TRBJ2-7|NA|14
TGTGCCAGCAGTGAAAGGGTAACGGGGGTGGAGCAGTACTTC
CASSERVTGVEQYF
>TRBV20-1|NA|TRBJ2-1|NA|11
TGCAGTGCTAGGTTATACAATGAGCAGTTCTTC
CSARLYNEQFF
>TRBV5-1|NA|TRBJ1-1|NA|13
TGCGCCAGCAGCTTTCAGGGGAACACTGAAGCTTTCTTT
CASSFQGNTEAFF
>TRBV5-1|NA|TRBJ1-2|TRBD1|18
TGCGCCAGCAGCTTGGAGGCAGGGGGAGCGCTAAGGGGCTATGGCTACACCTTC
CASSLEAGGALRGYGYTF
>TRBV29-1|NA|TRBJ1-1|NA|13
TGCAGCTCAAGATTGGGGGGGAACACTGAAGCTTTCTTT
CSSRLGGNTEAFF
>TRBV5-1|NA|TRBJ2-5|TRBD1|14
TGCGCCAGCAGCCGGGGACAGGGGACCGAGACCCAGTACTTC
CASSRGQGTETQYF
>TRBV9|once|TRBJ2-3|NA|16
TGTGCCAGCAGCGTATTTGGCGGGGAGACCACAGATACGCAGTATTTT
CASSVFGGETTDTQYF
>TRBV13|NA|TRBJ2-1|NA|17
TGTGCCAGCAGCTTAAATGAGACTCCGGCCCCAAACAATGAGCAGTTCTTC
CASSLNETPAPNNEQFF
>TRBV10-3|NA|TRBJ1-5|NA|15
TGTGCCATCAGTGGGTCCGGGACAAGCAATCAGCCCCAGCATTTT
CAISGSGTSNQPQHF
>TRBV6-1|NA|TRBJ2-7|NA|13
TGTGCCAGCGCAAGACAGAGAACCTACGAGCAGTACTTC
CASARQRTYEQYF